This note documents a single T cell receptor (beta chain) sequence. Its antigen remains unidentified. Base quality data are lacking; no much larger clone is found one base away. The cohort consisted of fewer than 700 healthy bone marrow donors. All cohort members were sampled while nominally healthy, although unrecorded immune exposures were likely present. The donor tested CMV seropositive, placing the donor among the roughly 300 seropositive members of the cohort. A peripheral blood sample was collected from each donor, and TCR beta sequencing was performed on peripheral blood mononuclear cells. The Qiagen DNeasy Blood Extraction Kit was used to extract genomic DNA from the blood cell samples. This sample was included in a study of cytomegalovirus exposure and HLA in healthy donors (dated by TCRdb to between 2016 and 2019). Looking at the study overall: According to an earlier analysis of a few hundred of the donors, 150 million to 200 million T cells yielded roughly 110 million unique TCR beta sequences and around 280 Gb of sequence data. About 300 gigabases of sequencing data and 78 million or so unique TCR sequences were included in an early release covering several hundred HLA-typed donors. The genetic ancestry cluster associated with self-reported Caucasian donors included 81% of the 398 genotyped donors. The study aimed to test whether signatures of past pathogen exposure could be identified by cataloging public T cell receptors. The T cell repertoires of 700 or so subjects were profiled by immunosequencing and related to cytomegalovirus serostatus. Along with the roughly 710-subject first cohort, a separate validation cohort of over 90 different subjects was used. High-throughput TCR immunosequencing, statistical association of individual TCRs with disease status, and machine learning were combined to predict cytomegalovirus infection status. To study patterns of TCR occurrence, a later analysis re-analyzed previously published TCR beta repertoires from 500 to 850 donors and added high-resolution HLA genotyping. Rather than drawing on any new phenotypic data, the later analysis identified candidate immune exposures from TCR beta sequences and the way those sequences occurred across donors. In an earlier analysis of over 550 of the donors, high-throughput TCR beta sequencing was used to judge whether each TCR beta V gene segment behaved as functional or pseudogenic. Donor age, sex, ethnicity and CMV serostatus were collected together with the repertoire data. A later genetic analysis used genome-wide SNP genotypes for about 60% of the roughly 700 donors, treating that subset as a discovery cohort. Every repertoire in the discovery cohort had been generated on one and the same sequencing platform. Class I and class II HLA loci were covered by the typing at four-digit resolution. The number of typed donors differed by locus: 629-630 for A, B, C, DRB1 and DQB1; 522 for DQA1; some 610 for DPA1; and about 450 for DPB1. Four or five DR-DQ haplotypes were handled as single units for association and clustering, since linkage in the cohort was strong. Among 300 to 450 genotyped donors of the cohort, an average of about 240,000 unique TCR beta nucleotide sequences were sequenced per donor, around 20% of them non-productive. Results the study describes overall, beyond this receptor: Correlated functional status among segregating V segments might reflect linkage disequilibrium, but an unknown experimental factor could not be ruled out. Immune exposure information for the cohort was limited to CMV serostatus. V-gene and J-gene trimming of TCR beta chains was associated with a missense DCLRE1C variant in a later genetic analysis, and the association was replicated in an independent cohort. The presence/absence analyses assumed that sequencing depth was roughly uniform across donors, and that assumption may not be true. In a later analysis, several top co-occurrence clusters were reported to appear linked to parvovirus B19, influenza, CMV and Epstein-Barr virus. In a later analysis, HLA-associated TCR beta chains were found to be more clonally expanded and to have lower generation probabilities than equally common non-associated chains. When HLA alleles, especially DR and DQ, strongly co-occurred, attributing TCR associations to individual alleles was difficult. In a later analysis, most CMV-associated TCR beta chains were found to appear HLA-restricted, with HLA associations seemingly driven largely by CMV exposure. Because counts were too low, about 18 rarely observed V segments, including chromosome 9 orphons, were excluded from the earlier analysis of a few hundred of the donors. In a later genetic analysis, fewer N-insertions in productive TCRs were reported among donors in an Asian-associated ancestry cluster than the approximately 670-donor mean. A group of highly shared sequence variants was considered likely to be a technical artifact of the sequencing pipeline. The authors suggested that the approach could potentially be extended to other disease states and immunological phenotypes. In vitro tests confirmed that a few of the cytomegalovirus-associated TCR beta chains recognize cytomegalovirus antigens. HLA typing was unavailable for some donors at each locus, so association tests used only the typed subset. Most TCR sequences were seen in very few donors, while some public TCRs were found in many individuals. The classifier was reported to diagnose cytomegalovirus status with high specificity and sensitivity in both the original cohort and the validation cohort. The study listed approximately 160 TCR beta chains as associated with cytomegalovirus. In a later analysis, TCR association rates were found to vary across HLA loci, with the most associated TCRs seen for DRB1 alleles and the fewest for HLA-C alleles. At a false discovery rate of 0.05, a later analysis linked 16,000 or so TCR beta sequences to specific HLA alleles. A further reported finding was that TCR beta sequences accurately predicted the HLA-A and HLA-B alleles for most subjects in the first cohort. In an earlier analysis of approximately 590 of the donors, most TCR beta V segments appeared in productive rearrangements about 87% or about 30% of the time, broadly matching IMGT annotations. Only TCR beta chains were sequenced in this cohort, and the absence of alpha or paired-chain data limited detectable features.

Library construction relied on the immunoSEQ multiplex PCR assay. A mixture of 60 forward primers for TCR Vbeta segments and 13 reverse primers for TCR Jbeta segments was used in the multiplex PCR. The CDR3 region of rearranged TCR beta genes was amplified from genomic DNA with a multiplex PCR assay. Amplified TCR beta libraries were sequenced as 87-base-pair reads on the Illumina HiSeq System. Concerning the study's data processing: In a later analysis, tens of millions of unique TCR beta chains were counted across the 650 to 750 repertoires, and roughly 9.9 million of these chains were shared by at least two donors. To remove PCR and sequencing errors, raw reads were error-corrected and collapsed into unique sequences using a nearest-neighbor algorithm that merged closely related sequences. V, D and J gene segments were assigned by aligning CDR3 sequences to IMGT reference sequences. For a sequence to be retained, a match of at least six nucleotides to both a V gene segment and a J gene segment was required. Rearrangements were classified as productive when the CDR3 lacked stop codons and remained in frame with V and J, and all other rearrangements were classified as non-productive. CDR3 was defined according to IMGT convention as the region running from the second conserved V-encoded cysteine to the conserved J-encoded phenylalanine. The earlier analysis of about 570 of the donors excluded any sequence lacking an unambiguous match to a single V gene segment. An earlier analysis of fewer than 750 of the donors classified V segments as functional when productive rearrangements were above 56.7% and as segregating when the standard deviation between donors was above 5%. A statistical classification framework was developed to diagnose cytomegalovirus status using the catalog of TCR beta chain sequences. V and J gene assignment, in a later analysis, came from comparing TCR nucleotide sequences with IMGT/GENE-DB human TR gene sequences. A later analysis assigned CDR3 sequences and most-parsimonious VDJ recombination scenarios with the TCRdist pipeline. In a later analysis, every TCR beta chain was defined by the combination of its CDR3 amino acid sequence and its V-gene family, and reads without a unique V-gene family were dropped. A later analysis removed 550 to 700 highly shared, low-generation-probability nucleotide sequences to deal with suspected cross-contamination and a sequencing artifact. In a later analysis, a clonal expansion index for each public chain was calculated from normalized within-repertoire ranks of inferred template counts. In a later analysis, generation probabilities were computed using a VDJ recombination model fitted to out-of-frame rearrangements, and the results were checked against IGoR. In a later analysis, hypergeometric tests were used to score TCR-TCR, TCR-HLA and TCR-CMV co-occurrence, with a repertoire-size bias correction applied to TCR pairs. False discovery rates were estimated in a later analysis by permuting HLA or CMV assignments 20 times. In a later analysis, co-occurring TCRs were grouped using DBSCAN, with TCRdist sequence similarity added in when clustering inside HLA-allele-positive subsets. For co-occurrence clustering, repertoires with fewer than 30,000 or more than 120,000 public chains were excluded, along with a handful of repertoires with anomalous nucleotide sharing. Drawn from immuneACCESS, this table holds only the in-frame rearrangements with V and J called that TCRdb kept. Clones are partly lost; checked studies trace under half to an unresolved V gene and leave the rest unexplained. V and J calls and clone size are those listed in that table; D and trimming were worked out from the DNA. This sample comprises about 130,000 clones, roughly 10% of them detected only once. 4.5% to 5% of the sample belongs to the ten largest clones.

The clonotype comes from a woman aged 18-30 years in good health and CMV-seropositive. Sequencing was performed on PBMCs.

The CDR3 is CASSLLADTQYF. The DNA sequence reads TGTGCCAGCAGCTTATTAGCAGATACGCAGTATTTT. The chain is made from TRBV13 and TRBJ2-3; the D gene assignment is ambiguous. CDR1 PRHDT and CDR2 FYEKMQ are derived from the germline V gene (reference sequence). The CDR3 covers 12 residues, taking in both the cysteine and the phenylalanine. The kept DNA is CDR3 alone, 36 bases in frame from the first base. Trimming removed 2 bases from V and 4 bases from J, leaving 4 bases between the germline ends.